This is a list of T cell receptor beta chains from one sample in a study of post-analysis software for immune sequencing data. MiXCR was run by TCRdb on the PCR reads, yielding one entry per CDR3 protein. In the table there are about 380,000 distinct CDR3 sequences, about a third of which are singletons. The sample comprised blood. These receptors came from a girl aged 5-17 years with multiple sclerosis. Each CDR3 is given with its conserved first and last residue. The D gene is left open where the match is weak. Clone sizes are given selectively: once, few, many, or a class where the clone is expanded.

DNA: TGTGCCAGCAGCCCGACAGGGACGTACACTGAAGCTTTCTTT
CDR3: CASSPTGTYTEAFF
J: TRBJ1-1
length: 14
D: TRBD1
size: few
V: TRBV5-6

DNA: TGTGCCAGTAGTAGGGTACCCAACTATGGCTACACCTTC
CDR3: CASSRVPNYGYTF
J: TRBJ1-2
length: 13
D: NA
size: NA
V: TRBV19

DNA: TGTGCCAGCAGTTTGTTGGCAGGGCGCAATCAGCCCCAGCATTTT
CDR3: CASSLLAGRNQPQHF
J: TRBJ1-5
length: 15
D: NA
size: NA
V: TRBV6-5

DNA: TGTGCCAGCAGCTACGATAGCAACCAAGAGACCCAGTACTTC
CDR3: CASSYDSNQETQYF
J: TRBJ2-5
length: 14
D: NA
size: few
V: TRBV11-2

DNA: TGCGCCAGCAGCTTATCTGGTCCGTCGGATGAGCAGTTCTTC
CDR3: CASSLSGPSDEQFF
J: TRBJ2-1
length: 14
D: NA
size: few
V: TRBV5-1

DNA: TGTGCCAGCACGGCGGTCGATACTGGGGCCAACGTCCTGACTTTC
CDR3: CASTAVDTGANVLTF
J: TRBJ2-6
length: 15
D: NA
size: NA
V: TRBV2

DNA: TGCGCCAGCAGCTTGGAGCCTAGCGGGCTGCAGTTCTTC
CDR3: CASSLEPSGLQFF
J: TRBJ2-1
length: 13
D: TRBD2
size: NA
V: TRBV5-1

DNA: TGCAGTGCTAGTCGGCAGGGGGCCTTAAGCTCCTACGAGCAGTACTTC
CDR3: CSASRQGALSSYEQYF
J: TRBJ2-7
length: 16
D: TRBD1
size: NA
V: TRBV20-1

DNA: TGTGCCACCAGCAGACAGACAGGAGAATACGAGCAGTACTTC
CDR3: CATSRQTGEYEQYF
J: TRBJ2-7
length: 14
D: NA
size: few
V: TRBV15

DNA: TGTGCCATCAGTGAGTCTGGACAACTCCAGCATTTT
CDR3: CAISESGQLQHF
J: TRBJ1-5
length: 12
D: NA
size: NA
V: TRBV10-3

DNA: TGTGCCAGCAGCGTAGATCCTAGCGGGGGGCCAAAGGGATGGCAGTTCTTC
CDR3: CASSVDPSGGPKGWQFF
J: TRBJ2-1
length: 17
D: TRBD2
size: few
V: TRBV9

DNA: TGTGCCAGCAGGCGACTAGCGGCCAACACCGGGGAGCTGTTTTTT
CDR3: CASRRLAANTGELFF
J: TRBJ2-2
length: 15
D: TRBD2
size: NA
V: TRBV7-9

DNA: TGTACCAGCAGTCCACACAGGGTCCTTATAGCCAAAAACATTCAGTACTTC
CDR3: CTSSPHRVLIAKNIQYF
J: TRBJ2-4
length: 17
D: NA
size: NA
V: TRBV28

DNA: TGTGCCAGCAGCACCTACCATGGGCTAGCAGCCGAGACCCAGTACTTC
CDR3: CASSTYHGLAAETQYF
J: TRBJ2-5
length: 16
D: NA
size: NA
V: TRBV25-1

DNA: TGCGCCAGCAGCAAAGGGAAGTCCGGACTCGCCTACACCTTC
CDR3: CASSKGKSGLAYTF
J: TRBJ1-2
length: 14
D: NA
size: few
V: TRBV4-1

DNA: TGCAGCGTTGCACCAGGGGTAGAGACCCAGTACTTC
CDR3: CSVAPGVETQYF
J: TRBJ2-5
length: 12
D: NA
size: NA
V: TRBV29-1

DNA: TGTGCCAGCAGTATCGGAGGGTCGATCCCCCCGGGGACCCAGTACTTC
CDR3: CASSIGGSIPPGTQYF
J: TRBJ2-5
length: 16
D: NA
size: once
V: TRBV6-6

DNA: TGTGCCATCAGTGAGCTGACAGGGAAATCACCCCTCCACTTT
CDR3: CAISELTGKSPLHF
J: TRBJ1-6
length: 14
D: TRBD1
size: NA
V: TRBV10-3

DNA: TGTGCCAGCAGTCCACACAGGGTCCTTATAGCCAAAAACATTCAGTACTTC
CDR3: CASSPHRVLIAKNIQYF
J: TRBJ2-4
length: 17
D: NA
size: NA
V: TRBV28

DNA: TGTGCCAGCAGCCAAAGTCTTACAGGGAACGAGCAGTACTTC
CDR3: CASSQSLTGNEQYF
J: TRBJ2-7
length: 14
D: NA
size: NA
V: TRBV3-1

DNA: TGCGCCAGCAGCCGTCCGGGGGGCCGTAAGGATGAGCAGTTCTTC
CDR3: CASSRPGGRKDEQFF
J: TRBJ2-1
length: 15
D: NA
size: NA
V: TRBV4-1

DNA: TGTGCCAGCATCCTCAGCGGGGGGGCCTCCGGGGAGCTGTTTTTT
CDR3: CASILSGGASGELFF
J: TRBJ2-2
length: 15
D: TRBD2
size: NA
V: TRBV11-2

DNA: TGCAGTGCGGTAGACGGGCCCTACGAGCAGTACTTC
CDR3: CSAVDGPYEQYF
J: TRBJ2-7
length: 12
D: NA
size: NA
V: TRBV20-1

DNA: TGTGCCAGCAGCCGCGGGACAGGCCGCTCCTACGAGCAGTACTTC
CDR3: CASSRGTGRSYEQYF
J: TRBJ2-7
length: 15
D: TRBD1
size: few
V: TRBV7-9

DNA: TGTGCCAGCGCCCGGGAAAATAATTCACCCCTCCACTTT
CDR3: CASARENNSPLHF
J: TRBJ1-6
length: 13
D: NA
size: NA
V: TRBV2

DNA: TGTGCCAGCAGAAGGGGTGGGCAGACTAGCAATCAGCCCCAGCATTTT
CDR3: CASRRGGQTSNQPQHF
J: TRBJ1-5
length: 16
D: NA
size: NA
V: TRBV6-1

DNA: TGTGCCAGCAGCCCCGGGACTAGGGGGTACAATGAGCAGTTCTTC
CDR3: CASSPGTRGYNEQFF
J: TRBJ2-1
length: 15
D: TRBD2
size: NA
V: TRBV11-2

DNA: TGCAGCGTTGGTCAGAACACTGAAGCTTTCTTT
CDR3: CSVGQNTEAFF
J: TRBJ1-1
length: 11
D: NA
size: few
V: TRBV29-1

DNA: TGCGCCAGCAGCCCGGGGTGGGGACGTACGAATTCACCCCTCCACTTT
CDR3: CASSPGWGRTNSPLHF
J: TRBJ1-6
length: 16
D: NA
size: few
V: TRBV4-1

DNA: TGTGCCAGCTCACGGGACTTGACTCAAGAGACCCAGGACTTC
CDR3: CASSRDLTQETQDF
J: TRBJ2-5
length: 14
D: NA
size: NA
V: TRBV18

DNA: TGCAGTGCTAGAGATCTCAGGGGGACCCCCTACGAGCAGTACTTC
CDR3: CSARDLRGTPYEQYF
J: TRBJ2-7
length: 15
D: TRBD1
size: NA
V: TRBV20-1

DNA: TGTGCCACCAGTGATTTGGGGACGAGCTCCTACAATGAGCAGTTCTTC
CDR3: CATSDLGTSSYNEQFF
J: TRBJ2-1
length: 16
D: NA
size: NA
V: TRBV24-1

DNA: TGTGCCAGCAGCCTAGAGTACCGGGGGTATAGCAATCAGCCCCAGCATTTT
CDR3: CASSLEYRGYSNQPQHF
J: TRBJ1-5
length: 17
D: NA
size: NA
V: TRBV12-3/TRBV12-4

DNA: TGCGCCAGCAGCTTTACCCCCGGGACAGGCCCCGGGGAGCTGTTTTTT
CDR3: CASSFTPGTGPGELFF
J: TRBJ2-2
length: 16
D: TRBD1
size: NA
V: TRBV5-1